This T cell receptor beta chain appears in the sequencing data of a study of CD8 T cells in ankylosing spondylitis (dated by TCRdb to 2016 to 2017). Describing the broader study: T cell receptor beta repertoires were profiled in healthy donors and ankylosing spondylitis patients so that disease-linked TCR variants could be found. The full study cohort comprised approximately 23 ankylosing spondylitis patients and over a hundred healthy donors. Peripheral blood was sampled, and synovial fluid was additionally collected from ankylosing spondylitis patients. What the study reported, not specific to this receptor: Some motif variants had previously been reported in the synovial fluid and blood of reactive arthritis patients, which suggests shared mechanisms of disease initiation. A CD8+ phenotype was shown by the disease-linked clones, which were found at relatively low frequencies in peripheral blood. Significant enrichment of the disease-linked clones was reported in matched synovial fluid samples from ankylosing spondylitis patients. Blood from ankylosing spondylitis patients appeared to be characterized by a TCR beta motif composed of about 8 highly homologous amino acid variants.

The instrument was an Illumina HiSeq 2500. Quantitative 5'-RACE with molecular barcodes was the method used to prepare the TCR beta libraries. As for how the authors treated the data: To identify disease-linked TCR variants, a new computational method was used, one built on a probabilistic model of VDJ rearrangement. TCRdb redid the processing of the public reads, applying fastp at Q25 and MiXCR, and retained in-frame beta chains. Rows with a matching CDR3 protein are joined into one entry that keeps the most common DNA and genes. These V and J calls are TCRdb output, not the study's own analysis. For this sample the table gives 150,000 to 200,000 distinct CDR3 sequences, of which about an eighth were detected only once. 8% to 13% of the sample goes to the ten largest clones. This clonotype has at least ten counts. There is no known antigen for this receptor. The record has no base qualities; no much larger clone is one base away.

Sequences were obtained from blood, either unsorted or a sorted T cell fraction (not recorded which). The receptor's source is a female donor with ankylosing spondylitis or in good health (not recorded which).

The DNA sequence reads TGTGCCAGCAGTTCGGCGGCCAGCAATCAGCCCCAGCATTTT. This encodes CASSSAASNQPQHF. The chain couples TRBV28 to TRBJ1-5; no D gene call is confident. V and J lose 4 bases and 1 base, and a span of 8 bases separates them. The germline V gene specifies MDHEN as CDR1 and SYDVKM as CDR2. The CDR3 holds 14 amino acids from the cysteine to the phenylalanine. Only the CDR3 region is kept as DNA, spanning 42 bases read in frame from base 1. With the rest looked up from the reference TRBV28 and TRBJ1-5 genes rather than sequenced, the full variable domain is DVKVTQSSRYLVKRTGEKVFLECVQDMDHENMFWYRQDPGLGLRLIYFSYDVKMKEKGDIPEGYSVSREKKERFSLILESASTNQTSMYLCASSSAASNQPQHFGDGTRLSIL.